This entry features one TCR beta chain sequence. The antigen is unknown. The CDR3 covers 15 residues. Germline CDR1 is SGHKS and CDR2 is YYEKEE (reference sequence). V was trimmed by 1 base and J by 4 bases, leaving 12 bases between them. The data are from a study of shared clonotypes between healthy human individuals. Study-level results: With a few donors compared, about 5.2% of naive CD4 clonotypes were shared.

Repertoires were generated with immunoSEQ multiplex PCR, while TCRdb's copy carries only in-frame clones and drops some. The table shows approximately 2,000,000 clones, with approximately 90% occurring only once. Sequenced input: naive CD4+ T cells from PBMCs. The subset is: CD45RA+ positively selected. The clonotype originates from a man aged 18 to 30 in good health. Some clones in this sample may be carry-over from other donors' samples. The chain combines TRBV5-5 with TRBJ1-5; D not certain. The CDR3 nucleotides read TGTGCCAGCAGCTTGACTGGGGTGAGAAATCAGCCCCAGCATTTT. Encoded protein: CASSLTGVRNQPQHF.